This TCR beta chain was retrieved from a study of cytomegalovirus exposure and HLA in healthy donors. This clone has only one observation. A read error may account for a junction end that differs from germline. Germline V CDR1 and CDR2: MDHEN, SYDVKM. This CDR3 comprises 15 residues. Healthy bone marrow donors made up the donor group. With 60 Vbeta and 13 Jbeta primers, the PCR was carried out. Sequenced by immunoSEQ multiplex PCR; TCRdb stores in-frame clones only, minus some. This sample has around 97,000 clones, with 79% found just once. The receptor was isolated from a man aged 45-65 years in good health and CMV-seropositive. V is TRBV28 and J is TRBJ1-5; weak D call: TRBD1 (5 bases). Sequenced material: PBMCs. This CDR3 reads CVSSLYRGFFQPQHF. The CDR3 DNA reads as TGTGTCAGCAGTTTATACCGGGGGTTTTTTCAGCCCCAGCATTTT.